This T cell receptor (beta chain) stems from a study of blood T cell repertoires in COVID-19. Germline V gene data show CDR1 as LNHDA and CDR2 as SQIVND (reference sequence). Trimming shortened V by 6 bases and J by 7 bases, and 13 bases separated the two germline ends. This CDR3 is built from 13 residues. This clone was observed once. The assay was immunoSEQ multiplex PCR, and TCRdb's table has in-frame clones only and misses some. The sample carries about 350,000 clones, about 87% recorded once. The TCR was taken from a young man with COVID-19, enrolled during active disease. The chain employs TRBV19 and TRBJ2-1, with D tentatively TRBD1 (5 bases). Sequenced: peripheral blood. The CDR3 here is CASRKGRDNEQFF. The CDR3 bases are TGTGCCAGTAGAAAGGGGCGAGATAATGAGCAGTTCTTC. Using reference TRBV19 and TRBJ2-1 for the parts outside the CDR3, the full variable domain is DGGITQSPKYLFRKEGQNVTLSCEQNLNHDAMYWYRQDPGQGLRLIYYSQIVNDFQKGDIAEGYSVSREKKESFPLTVTSAQKNPTAFYLCASRKGRDNEQFFGPGTRLTVL.